This T cell receptor (beta chain) was recovered during a study of CD8+CD57+ T cells in acquired aplastic anemia. Across the whole study: Sorted CD4+ and CD8+ cell DNA averaged 3.2 ug.

This clonotype came up many times. Its matching antigen is unknown. Study-level results: Patients and controls turned out to have approximately 29 CD8+ CDR3 sequences in common.

Previously, flow cytometry had revealed CD8+CD57+ cell expansion in the patients chosen for sequencing. Every one of the patients had aplastic anemia (severe, acquired). Patients had undergone no therapy by the time their blood was sampled. The CDR3 is 16 residues long. CDR1 and CDR2 from the germline V gene are SGHRS and YFSETQ. Trimming removed 4 bases from V and 5 bases from J, with 22 bases in between. TCR beta VDJ combinations and CDR3 sequences were profiled from genomic DNA. TCRdb independently ran MiXCR on the reads; one entry per CDR3 protein. The sample has about 180,000 distinct CDR3 sequences; 63% are singletons.

The sample was sorted CD4+, CD8+, or CD8+CD57+ T cells (not recorded which) from PBMCs. This receptor was identified in a human donor with aplastic anemia. The V gene is TRBV5-1, the J gene TRBJ2-7; a possible D gene is TRBD1 (6 bases). The CDR3 bases are TGCGCCAGCAGCCCCCAGGGGATCGAGGAGATGGACGAGCAGTACTTC. It encodes CASSPQGIEEMDEQYF.